The clone carrying this T cell receptor beta chain was recorded once. Its antigen is not identified. The treatment is: 15 to 20 received Ad26.COV2.S at low or high dose, single or two shots; a few received placebo; per-sample allocation not given. Repertoires come from day 63 after the first vaccine or placebo injection. Donation came from an adult in Boston who was aged 18-55 years. The data belong to a study of Ad26.COV2.S vaccination and SARS-CoV-2 variants. Clones were sequenced by immunoSEQ multiplex PCR, and TCRdb holds only the in-frame ones, with some missing. The sample shows 300,000 to 400,000 clones, 70% to 90% of them seen only once. General study points: Analytic work on TCR breadth and depth might have understated the full extent of total T cell responses. Vaccinees displayed broader spike-specific TCR repertoires than placebo recipients. Post-vaccination spike-specific CD8+ and CD4+ T cell responses reportedly had substantial breadth.

This material consisted of peripheral blood, taken in a trial of Ad26.COV2.S vaccine versus placebo. The receptor was derived from a person aged 18-60 years who received the Ad26.COV2.S COVID-19 vaccine or a placebo.

CDR3 in DNA: TGTGCCAGCAGCCGAAGCCAGGGAGGTTACGAAAAACTGTTTTTT. The encoded protein is CASSRSQGGYEKLFF. The chain combines TRBV3-1 (or the pseudogene TRBV3-2) with TRBJ1-4, with D perhaps matching TRBD1 (5 bases). The CDR3 spans 15 residues. Germline V gene sequence: CDR1 LGHDT, CDR2 YNNKEL (reference sequence). V was trimmed by 4 bases and J by 8 bases, leaving 17 bases between them.